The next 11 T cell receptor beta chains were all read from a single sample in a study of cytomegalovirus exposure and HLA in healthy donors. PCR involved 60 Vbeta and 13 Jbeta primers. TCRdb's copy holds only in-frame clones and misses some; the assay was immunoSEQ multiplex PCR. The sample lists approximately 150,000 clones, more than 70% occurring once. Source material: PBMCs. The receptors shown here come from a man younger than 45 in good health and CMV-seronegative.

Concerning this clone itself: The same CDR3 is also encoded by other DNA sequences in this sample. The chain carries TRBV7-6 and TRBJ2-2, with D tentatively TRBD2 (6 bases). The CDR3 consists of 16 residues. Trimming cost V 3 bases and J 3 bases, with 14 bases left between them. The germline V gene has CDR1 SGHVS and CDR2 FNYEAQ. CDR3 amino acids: CASSLGDSGYTGELFF. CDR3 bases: TGTGCCAGCAGCTTGGGGGATAGCGGTTACACCGGGGAGCTGTTTTTT. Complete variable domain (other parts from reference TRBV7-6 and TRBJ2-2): GAGVSQSPRYKVTKRGQDVALRCDPISGHVSLYWYRQALGQGPEFLTYFNYEAQQDKSGLPNDRFSAERPEGSISTLTIQRTEQRDSAMYRCASSLGDSGYTGELFFGEGSRLTVL.

The CDR3 sequence is CASSVRDTGNTIYF. CDR3 coding DNA: TGTGCCAGCAGCGTCCGGGACACCGGAAACACCATATATTTT. The chain recombines TRBV9 with TRBJ1-3; perhaps TRBD1 as D (6 bases). Trimming pared 2 bases from V and 4 bases from J, leaving 10 bases between. CDR3 length: 14 residues. CDR1 SGDLS and CDR2 YYNGEE come from the germline V gene. The variable domain in full, completed from reference TRBV9 and TRBJ1-3, reads DSGVTQTPKHLITATGQRVTLRCSPRSGDLSVYWYQQSLDQGLQFLIQYYNGEERAKGNILERFSAQQFPDLHSELNLSSLELGDSALYFCASSVRDTGNTIYFGEGSWLTVV.

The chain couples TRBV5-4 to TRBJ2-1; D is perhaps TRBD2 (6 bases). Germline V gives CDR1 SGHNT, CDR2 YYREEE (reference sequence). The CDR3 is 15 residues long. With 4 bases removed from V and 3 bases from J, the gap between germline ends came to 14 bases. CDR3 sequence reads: CASSPAAGIYNEQFF. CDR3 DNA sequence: TGTGCCAGCAGCCCCGCGGCGGGGATCTACAATGAGCAGTTCTTC.

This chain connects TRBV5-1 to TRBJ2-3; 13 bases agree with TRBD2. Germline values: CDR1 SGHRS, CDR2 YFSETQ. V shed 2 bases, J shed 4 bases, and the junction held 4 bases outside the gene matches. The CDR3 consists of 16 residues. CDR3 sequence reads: CASSLLAGGGADTQYF. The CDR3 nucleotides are TGCGCCAGCAGCTTACTAGCGGGAGGGGGAGCAGATACGCAGTATTTT.

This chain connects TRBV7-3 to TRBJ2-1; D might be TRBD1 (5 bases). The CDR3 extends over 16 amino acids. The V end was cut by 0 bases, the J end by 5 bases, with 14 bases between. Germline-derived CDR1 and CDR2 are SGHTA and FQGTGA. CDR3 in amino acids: CASSLTATTGNNEQFF. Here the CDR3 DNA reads TGTGCCAGCAGCTTAACCGCAACCACAGGAAACAATGAGCAGTTCTTC.

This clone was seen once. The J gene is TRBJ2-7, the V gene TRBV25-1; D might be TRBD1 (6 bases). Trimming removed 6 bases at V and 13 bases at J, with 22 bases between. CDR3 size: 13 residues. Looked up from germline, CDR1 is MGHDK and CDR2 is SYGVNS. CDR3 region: CASRLGAEGLCYF. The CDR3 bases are TGTGCCAGCAGACTGGGGGCAGAGGGATTATGCTACTTC.

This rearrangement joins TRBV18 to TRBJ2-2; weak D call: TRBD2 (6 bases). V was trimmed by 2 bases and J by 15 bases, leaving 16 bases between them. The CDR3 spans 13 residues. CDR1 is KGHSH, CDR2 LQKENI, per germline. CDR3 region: CASSPEAGQTVFF. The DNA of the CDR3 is TGTGCCAGCTCACCAGAGGCGGGGCAGACGGTGTTTTTT.

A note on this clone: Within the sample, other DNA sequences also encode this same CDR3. The CDR3 loop is CASSPGGGYGYTF. In DNA, the CDR3 is TGTGCCAGCAGTCCGGGTGGCGGCTATGGCTACACCTTC. The chain has TRBV7-9 and TRBJ1-2, with D unresolved. Germline-derived CDR1 and CDR2 are SEHNR and FQNEAQ (reference sequence). V lost 6 bases and J lost 4, with 12 bases in between. The CDR3 runs 13 residues.

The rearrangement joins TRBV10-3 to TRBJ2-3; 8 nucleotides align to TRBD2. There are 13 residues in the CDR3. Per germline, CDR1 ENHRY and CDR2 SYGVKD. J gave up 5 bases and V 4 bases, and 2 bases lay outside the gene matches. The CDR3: CAISAGRGDTQYF. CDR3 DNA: TGTGCCATCAGTGCCGGGAGGGGAGATACGCAGTATTTT.

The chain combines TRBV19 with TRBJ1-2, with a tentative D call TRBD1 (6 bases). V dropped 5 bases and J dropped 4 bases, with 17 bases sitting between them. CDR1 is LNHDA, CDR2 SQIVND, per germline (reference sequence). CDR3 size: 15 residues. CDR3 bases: TGTGCCAGTAGTCCCACAGGGCAGGGGACCTATGGCTACACCTTC. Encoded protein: CASSPTGQGTYGYTF. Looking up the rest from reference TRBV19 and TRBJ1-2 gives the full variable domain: DGGITQSPKYLFRKEGQNVTLSCEQNLNHDAMYWYRQDPGQGLRLIYYSQIVNDFQKGDIAEGYSVSREKKESFPLTVTSAQKNPTAFYLCASSPTGQGTYGYTFGSGTRLTVV.

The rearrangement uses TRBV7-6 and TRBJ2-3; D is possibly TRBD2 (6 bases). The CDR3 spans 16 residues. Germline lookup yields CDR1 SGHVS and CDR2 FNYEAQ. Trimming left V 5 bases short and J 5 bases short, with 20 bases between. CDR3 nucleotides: TGTGCCAGCAGCACCAGACAAGGCCCGGAGGGAGATACGCAGTATTTT. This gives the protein CASSTRQGPEGDTQYF.